The T cell receptor beta chain described here comes from a study of T cells in Graves' hyperthyroidism and ophthalmopathy. Amplified regions were TCR beta CDR3 sequences from RNA transcripts. The TCR CDR3 was amplified in a first-round RT-PCR using the HTBI primer set. TCRdb re-called the multiplex PCR reads through MiXCR, storing one row per CDR3 protein. Among some 770,000 distinct CDR3 sequences listed, roughly 15% were seen once. This clonotype was counted only a few times. Its specificity is not known. The hyperthyroidism patients had all been newly diagnosed, and their disease duration was under 2 months. Their ages ranged from 18 to 65 years. In making diagnoses, clinical symptoms, serum thyroxine and TRAb, thyroid ultrasound and orbital computed tomography were all used. Regarding the study as a whole: A 13 V-J signature model discriminated ophthalmopathy versus stable hyperthyroidism.

The V end was cut by 1 base, the J end by 7 bases, with 11 bases between. The CDR3 is 15 residues long. This chain links TRBV12-3 or TRBV12-4 with TRBJ1-6; tentatively, D is TRBD1 (6 bases). The sequence was obtained from a man younger than 30 with Graves' hyperthyroidism. Material: blood. The CDR3 region is CASSLVGGANSPLHF. As DNA, the CDR3 is TGTGCCAGCAGTTTAGTTGGGGGGGCAAATTCACCCCTCCACTTT.